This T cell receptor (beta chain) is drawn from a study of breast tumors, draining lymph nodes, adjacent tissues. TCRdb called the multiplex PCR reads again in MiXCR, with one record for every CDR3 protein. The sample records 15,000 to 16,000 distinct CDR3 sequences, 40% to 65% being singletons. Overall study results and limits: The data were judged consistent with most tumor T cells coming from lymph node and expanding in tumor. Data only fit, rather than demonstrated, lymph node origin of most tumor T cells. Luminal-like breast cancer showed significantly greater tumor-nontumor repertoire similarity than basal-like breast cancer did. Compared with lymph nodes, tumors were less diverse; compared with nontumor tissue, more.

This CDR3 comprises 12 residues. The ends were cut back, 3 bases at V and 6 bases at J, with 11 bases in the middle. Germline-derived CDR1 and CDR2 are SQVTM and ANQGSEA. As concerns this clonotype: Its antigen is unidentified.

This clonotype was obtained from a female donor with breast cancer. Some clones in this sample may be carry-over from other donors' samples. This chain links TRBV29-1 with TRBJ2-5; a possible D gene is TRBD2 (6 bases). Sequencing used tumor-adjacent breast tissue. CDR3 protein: CSVEGRGKTQYF. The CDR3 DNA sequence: TGCAGCGTTGAGGGTCGGGGGAAGACCCAGTACTTC.